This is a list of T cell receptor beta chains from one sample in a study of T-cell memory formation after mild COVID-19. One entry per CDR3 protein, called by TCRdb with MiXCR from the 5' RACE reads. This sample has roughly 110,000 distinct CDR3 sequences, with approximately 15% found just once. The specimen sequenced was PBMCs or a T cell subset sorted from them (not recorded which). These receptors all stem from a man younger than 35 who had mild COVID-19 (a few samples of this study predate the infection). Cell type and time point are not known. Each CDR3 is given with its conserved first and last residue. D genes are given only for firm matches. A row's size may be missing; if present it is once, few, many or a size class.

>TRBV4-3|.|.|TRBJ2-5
CASSLGEAYGETQYF
TGCGCCAGCAGCCTTGGGGAGGCTTACGGGGAGACCCAGTACTTC
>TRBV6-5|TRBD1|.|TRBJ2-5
CASRSDRGAGETQYF
TGTGCCAGCAGGTCGGACAGGGGAGCGGGGGAGACCCAGTACTTC
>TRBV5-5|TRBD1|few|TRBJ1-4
CASSLEGTGDEKLFF
TGTGCCAGCAGCTTGGAAGGGACAGGGGATGAAAAACTGTTTTTT
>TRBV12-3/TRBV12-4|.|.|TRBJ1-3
CASRPRGFSSGNTIYF
TGTGCCAGCAGACCTAGGGGGTTTAGCTCTGGAAACACCATATATTTT
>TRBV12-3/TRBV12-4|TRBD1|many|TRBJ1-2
CASTAVGGQGVALYGYTF
TGTGCCAGCACCGCCGTGGGTGGACAGGGGGTCGCCCTTTATGGCTACACCTTC
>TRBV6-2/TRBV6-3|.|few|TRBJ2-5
CASSYGTWETQYF
TGTGCCAGCAGTTACGGGACTTGGGAGACCCAGTACTTC
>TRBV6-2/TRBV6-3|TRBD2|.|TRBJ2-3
CASSYPLGGAGGILADTQYF
TGTGCCAGCAGTTACCCCCTAGGAGGAGCGGGGGGGATCCTGGCGGATACGCAGTATTTT
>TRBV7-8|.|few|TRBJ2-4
CASSLTRGSKNIQYF
TGTGCCAGCAGCTTAACCAGGGGCTCTAAAAACATTCAGTACTTC
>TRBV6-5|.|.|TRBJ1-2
CASSYSVVRDPGRYGYTF
TGTGCCAGCAGTTATTCGGTTGTTCGCGACCCCGGGAGATATGGCTACACCTTC
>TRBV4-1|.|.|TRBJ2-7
CASSHPDGREQYF
TGCGCCAGCAGCCATCCGGACGGCAGGGAGCAGTACTTC
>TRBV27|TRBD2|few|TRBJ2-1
CASSSETSGIGNEQFF
TGTGCCAGCAGTTCAGAGACTAGCGGTATTGGCAATGAGCAGTTCTTC
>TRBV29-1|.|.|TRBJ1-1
CRVVALNTEAFF
TGCAGAGTTGTAGCGCTGAACACTGAAGCTTTCTTT
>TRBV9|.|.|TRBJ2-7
CASSVSSSYEQYF
TGTGCCAGCAGCGTAAGTTCCTCCTACGAGCAGTACTTC
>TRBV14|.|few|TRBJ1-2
CASSQDYQALYGYTF
TGTGCCAGCAGCCAAGACTACCAGGCCCTTTATGGCTACACCTTC
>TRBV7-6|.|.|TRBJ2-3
CASSFLRETDTQYF
TGTGCCAGCAGCTTTTTACGGGAGACAGATACGCAGTATTTT